Below, 13 T cell receptor beta chains from the same sample are listed, as sequenced in a study of blood T cell dynamics during melanoma immunotherapy. Time point here: pre-treatment baseline. Measured with immunoSEQ multiplex PCR; TCRdb has only the in-frame clones, and not every one. The sample lists roughly 9,700 clones; about 85% were seen once. The starting material was blood, obtained from a patient treated with checkpoint blockade. The receptors were sampled from a human donor with melanoma.

The chain links TRBV2 to TRBJ2-1, with 7 bases that match TRBD1. The ends lost 3 bases at V and 3 bases at J; junction bases unmatched: 5. The germline V gene encodes CDR1 SNHLY and CDR2 FYNNEI. CDR3 length: 15 residues. CDR3 DNA sequence: TGTGCCAGCAGTGATTCCGGGACAGTCTACAATGAGCAGTTCTTC. It codes for CASSDSGTVYNEQFF.

V gene TRBV6-1 combines with J gene TRBJ2-2; tentative D call: TRBD2 (6 bases). In germline, CDR1 is MNHNS, CDR2 SASEGT. The CDR3 length is 14 residues. V gave up 6 bases and J gave up 1 base, with 9 bases separating them. The CDR3 sequence: CASRGGLNTGELFF. DNA for the CDR3: TGTGCCAGCAGGGGGGGTCTGAACACCGGGGAGCTGTTTTTT.

The chain carries TRBV7-8 and TRBJ1-1; 7 nucleotides agree with TRBD1. V was pared by 3 bases and J by 5 bases, with 9 bases of the junction left unmatched. This CDR3 has 15 residues. Germline lookup yields CDR1 SGHVS and CDR2 FQNEAQ. The CDR3 loop reads CASSFSRGIGTEAFF. The CDR3 bases are TGTGCCAGCAGCTTCTCCAGGGGGATTGGGACTGAAGCTTTCTTT.

J is TRBJ2-2 and V is TRBV28, with 10 positions matching TRBD2. V dropped 6 bases and J dropped 8; count of bases not matched to a gene: 12. Germline V CDR1 and CDR2: MDHEN, SYDVKM. CDR3 length: 16 residues. CDR3 sequence reads: CASRRTSGDLLGELFF. CDR3 nucleotide sequence: TGTGCCAGCAGGAGGACTAGCGGCGATCTGTTAGGGGAGCTGTTTTTT.

This chain uses TRBV5-6 with TRBJ1-4; tentatively, D is TRBD1 (5 bases). V dropped 2 bases and J dropped 4 bases, with 9 bases sitting between them. From germline, CDR1 is SGHDT and CDR2 YYEEEE. The length of the CDR3 is 14 residues. CDR3 bases: TGTGCCAGCAGCTTCGGGGCCGGTAATGAAAAACTGTTTTTT. It codes for CASSFGAGNEKLFF.

This clone was picked up one time. J is TRBJ1-1 and V is TRBV18; 8 nucleotides match TRBD1. Germline V lookup: CDR1 KGHSH, CDR2 LQKENI. The CDR3 consists of 18 residues. The V segment lost 2 bases and the J segment 1 base; nucleotides outside the gene matches: 12. CDR3 loop: CASSPYFTGGQANTEAFF. Written as DNA, the CDR3 is TGTGCCAGCTCACCATACTTTACCGGGGGACAGGCGAACACTGAAGCTTTCTTT.

The rearrangement uses TRBV9 and TRBJ2-5; D could derive from TRBD1 or TRBD2 (5 bases each). The CDR3 has 14 residues. V was shortened by 10 bases and J by 1 base, with 17 bases between the two germline ends. Germline values: CDR1 SGDLS, CDR2 YYNGEE. The CDR3 coding sequence is TGTGCCTCGGGGCTGGACCCTTTCCAAGAGACCCAGTACTTC. Amino acid sequence: CASGLDPFQETQYF.

This clone has just one count. The J gene is TRBJ1-2, the V gene TRBV4-2; D unresolved. From germline, CDR1 is LGHNA and CDR2 YNFKEQ. This CDR3 is built from 15 residues. Trimming pared 0 bases from V and 6 bases from J, leaving 14 bases between. In DNA form, the CDR3 reads TGTGCCAGCAGCCAAGATCACCCCCGGACGGATGGCTACACCTTC. Its protein product is CASSQDHPRTDGYTF.

The sample holds a few counts of this clone. V usage is TRBV27 and J usage is TRBJ1-6; a possible D gene is TRBD1 (5 bases). This CDR3 is built from 14 residues. Germline lookup yields CDR1 MNHEY and CDR2 SMNVEV (reference sequence). V lost 5 bases, J lost 10 bases, and 15 bases lay in between. In DNA, the CDR3 is TGTGCCAGCAGTGCAGGGCTTCAGAGGTCACCCCTCCACTTT. The encoded protein is CASSAGLQRSPLHF.

V and J are TRBV30 and TRBJ1-3, with TRBD1 as a possible D gene (6 bases). The CDR3 has 14 residues. The V end lost 7 bases, the J end lost 0 bases, and 13 bases lay between the germline ends. Germline V gene sequence: CDR1 GTSNPN, CDR2 SVGIG (reference sequence). In DNA form, the CDR3 reads TGTGCCTCTCTCGGGGGGCTCTCTGGAAACACCATATATTTT. It is translated as CASLGGLSGNTIYF. The variable domain in full, completed from reference TRBV30 and TRBJ1-3, reads SQTIHQWPATLVQPVGSPLSLECTVEGTSNPNLYWYRQAAGRGLQLLFYSVGIGQISSEVPQNLSASRPQDRQFILSSKKLLLSDSGFYLCASLGGLSGNTIYFGEGSWLTVV.

V gene TRBV28 combines with J gene TRBJ2-7; 7 nucleotides agree with TRBD2. Per germline, CDR1 MDHEN and CDR2 SYDVKM. The junction had 6 bases not matched to a gene; V was cut back by 3 bases and J by 4 bases. The CDR3 covers 14 residues. The CDR3 sequence is CASSFRGRLYEQYF. CDR3 sequence (DNA): TGTGCCAGCAGTTTCCGCGGGAGACTGTACGAGCAGTACTTC.

V is TRBV9 and J is TRBJ2-1, with 8 bases fitting TRBD2. CDR1 and CDR2 (germline): SGDLS, YYNGEE. The CDR3 covers 15 residues. V lost 5 bases and J lost 10; bases outside the gene matches: 14. CDR3 residues: CASSPLADPMVEQFF. CDR3 coding DNA: TGTGCCAGCAGTCCACTAGCGGACCCAATGGTAGAGCAGTTCTTC.

The chain links TRBV4-3 to TRBJ1-2; TRBD1 aligns across 7 bases. The V segment lost 2 bases and the J segment 8 bases; nucleotides outside the gene matches: 11. Germline V gene data show CDR1 as LGHNA and CDR2 as YSLEER. The CDR3 contains 15 residues. This chain's CDR3 is CASSQTSGTVRGYTF. CDR3 coding DNA: TGCGCCAGCAGCCAAACGTCCGGGACAGTGAGAGGCTACACCTTC.